The 32 T cell receptor beta chains presented below share a single source sample, sequenced in a study of shared clonotypes between healthy human individuals. Here immunoSEQ multiplex PCR was the method, and the copy in TCRdb shows in-frame clones only, minus some. Of 2,500,000 or so clones listed, about nine tenths are singletons. The sample was naive CD4+ T cells from PBMCs. As for subset: CD45RA+ positively selected. The receptors were sampled from a man between 18 and 29 years old in good health. Some clones in this sample may be carry-over from other donors' samples.

The chain couples TRBV18 to TRBJ2-3, with 12 bases identical to TRBD2. The trim removed 1 base at V and 1 base at J, leaving 9 bases unmatched. Germline V gives CDR1 KGHSH, CDR2 LQKENI. This CDR3 comprises 19 residues. CDR3 coding DNA: TGTGCCAGCTCACCACTATCTAGCGGGAGGGCCGGTGGCACAGATACGCAGTATTTT. Amino acid sequence: CASSPLSSGRAGGTDTQYF.

The rearrangement joins TRBV29-1 to TRBJ2-1; the D gene is possibly TRBD1 (6 bases). CDR1 and CDR2 (germline): SQVTM, ANQGSEA. The CDR3 is 11 amino acids. CDR3 sequence (DNA): TGCAGTTCCGGGACATACAATGAGCAGTTCTTC. This translates into CSSGTYNEQFF.

The chain employs TRBV7-9 and TRBJ2-7; 9 nucleotides agree with TRBD2. V lost 6 bases to trimming and J lost 5 bases; unmatched junction nucleotides: 11. The CDR3 length is 15 residues. Germline CDR1 and CDR2: SEHNR and FQNEAQ (reference sequence). The CDR3 nucleotides read TGTGCCAGCAGTGTGATAGCGGGAGATTTGGACGAGCAGTACTTC. This gives the protein CASSVIAGDLDEQYF.

This clone showed up just once. This sequence joins TRBV6-5 and TRBJ2-1; D is uncertain. This CDR3 spans 15 amino acids. With 4 bases removed from V and 3 bases from J, the gap between germline ends came to 13 bases. Germline V gene data show CDR1 as MNHEY and CDR2 as SVGAGI. For the CDR3, the DNA is TGTGCCAGCAGTTTGGCGACGGCCCTCTACAATGAGCAGTTCTTC. This gives the protein CASSLATALYNEQFF.

V usage is TRBV6-1 and J usage is TRBJ2-2; a possible D gene is TRBD2 (5 bases). The CDR3 spans 14 residues. Germline-derived CDR1 and CDR2 are MNHNS and SASEGT. Trimming stripped 6 bases from V and 5 bases from J, with 13 bases between. The CDR3 DNA follows: TGTGCCAGCAGCCGACCCACTAGGACCGGGGAGCTGTTTTTT. This translates into CASSRPTRTGELFF.

The V gene is TRBV27, the J gene TRBJ2-2; D not certain. The CDR3 sequence is 13 residues long. Germline assignment: CDR1 MNHEY and CDR2 SMNVEV (reference sequence). Trimming removed 3 bases at V and 8 bases at J, with 10 bases between. The CDR3 is CASSFGSAGELFF. The CDR3 DNA reads TGTGCCAGCAGTTTTGGGTCGGCAGGGGAGCTGTTTTTT.

In DNA form, the CDR3 reads TGTGCCAGCAGCCGGGAGCACAGGGACACTGAAGCTTTCTTT. It yields the protein CASSREHRDTEAFF. The chain employs TRBV7-9 and TRBJ1-1; a possible D gene is TRBD1 (6 bases). V lost 5 bases and J lost 3, with 13 bases in between. CDR3 size: 14 residues. Germline V gene data show CDR1 as SEHNR and CDR2 as FQNEAQ (reference sequence). Full variable domain (rest looked up from reference TRBV7-9 and TRBJ1-1): DTGVSQNPRHKITKRGQNVTFRCDPISEHNRLYWYRQTLGQGPEFLTYFQNEAQLEKSRLLSDRFSAERPKGSFSTLEIQRTEQGDSAMYLCASSREHRDTEAFFGQGTRLTVV.

With regard to this clone: Different DNA sequences within this sample yield the same CDR3. This rearrangement joins TRBV5-4 to TRBJ2-7, with D uncertain. From germline, CDR1 is SGHNT and CDR2 YYREEE (reference sequence). With 0 bases removed from V and 2 bases from J, the gap between germline ends came to 3 bases. CDR3 length: 12 amino acids. The DNA for the CDR3 is TGTGCCAGCAGCTTGGACACCTACGAGCAGTACTTC. Translation: CASSLDTYEQYF.

V usage is TRBV19 and J usage is TRBJ1-1; D unresolved. This CDR3 is 13 amino acids long. The germline CDR1 and CDR2 sequences are LNHDA and SQIVND (reference sequence). Trimming removed 4 bases from V and 4 bases from J, with 10 bases in between. The CDR3 reads CASSKLGGTEAFF. CDR3 DNA sequence: TGTGCCAGTAGTAAATTAGGAGGCACTGAAGCTTTCTTT.

As regards this clone: Additional DNA sequences in this sample encode the identical CDR3. This sequence joins TRBV6-5 and TRBJ1-5, with D unclear. The CDR3 consists of 13 residues. Germline values: CDR1 MNHEY, CDR2 SVGAGI. V shed 6 bases and J shed 2 bases, with 8 bases lying between them. CDR3 nucleotide sequence: TGTGCCAGCAGGAGGACTGGCAATCAGCCCCAGCATTTT. Residues: CASRRTGNQPQHF.

About this clone itself: The same CDR3 arises from other DNA sequences in this sample as well. The V call is TRBV5-1, the J call TRBJ1-2; no definite D call. The CDR3 has 12 residues. From germline, CDR1 is SGHRS and CDR2 YFSETQ. The germline V and J ends were trimmed by 0 bases and 4 bases, with 4 bases remaining between them. The CDR3: CASSLERYGYTF. In nucleotides, the CDR3 is TGCGCCAGCAGCTTGGAGCGCTATGGCTACACCTTC.

The CDR3: CASAKGENRGTDTQYF. The CDR3 DNA is TGTGCCAGCGCCAAGGGAGAGAACCGAGGCACAGATACGCAGTATTTT. The chain is built from TRBV11-2 and TRBJ2-3, with D perhaps matching TRBD2 (5 bases). Between the trimmed V and J ends, which lost 8 bases and 1 base, there was a span of 19 bases. Germline V gene data show CDR1 as SGHAT and CDR2 as FQNNGV. The CDR3 covers 16 residues.

The chain recombines TRBV7-8 with TRBJ2-7; the match to TRBD2 covers 12 bases. The CDR3 spans 18 residues. V trimming: 5 bases; J trimming: 3 bases; junction bases outside the gene matches: 14. Germline assignment: CDR1 SGHVS and CDR2 FQNEAQ. The CDR3 nucleotides are TGTGCCAGCAGCCCAGGACTAGCGGGAAATCCAACGGGCTACGAGCAGTACTTC. It is translated as CASSPGLAGNPTGYEQYF.

A single count supports this clone. The CDR3 DNA is TGTGCCAGCAGCGTCCCGGGACAGGATAACCGCTTCCCCACAGATACGCAGTATTTT. It encodes CASSVPGQDNRFPTDTQYF. The chain couples TRBV9 to TRBJ2-3; 8 bases agree with TRBD1. The CDR3 runs 19 residues. Germline loops: CDR1 SGDLS, CDR2 YYNGEE. Trimming cost V 2 bases and J 2 bases; bases outside gene matches: 16. The full variable domain, with the rest looked up from reference TRBV9 and TRBJ2-3, is DSGVTQTPKHLITATGQRVTLRCSPRSGDLSVYWYQQSLDQGLQFLIQYYNGEERAKGNILERFSAQQFPDLHSELNLSSLELGDSALYFCASSVPGQDNRFPTDTQYFGPGTRLTVL.

The chain links TRBV18 to TRBJ2-1; 10 bases fit TRBD2. CDR3 length: 15 amino acids. Germline V gene lookup returns CDR1 KGHSH and CDR2 LQKENI. The junction had 9 bases not matched to a gene; V was cut back by 6 bases and J by 7 bases. The DNA for the CDR3 is TGTGCCAGCTCCCCCGGGGGGGGACTAGCGAATGAGCAGTTCTTC. Encoded protein: CASSPGGGLANEQFF.

The V gene is TRBV15, the J gene TRBJ2-2, with D possibly matching TRBD1 (5 bases). The ends were cut back, 2 bases at V and 5 bases at J, with 9 bases in the middle. The CDR3 contains 14 residues. The V gene's germline CDR1 is LNHNV and CDR2 YYDKDF (reference sequence). CDR3 coding DNA: TGTGCCACCAGCAGAATAAGGGGTACCGGGGAGCTGTTTTTT. It codes for CATSRIRGTGELFF.

The gene calls are TRBV28 and TRBJ2-1; D gene unclear. Germline assignment: CDR1 MDHEN and CDR2 SYDVKM. The V and J ends lost 5 bases and 0 bases respectively, with 11 bases between them. There are 15 residues in the CDR3. The CDR3 sequence is CASSPLPSSYNEQFF. CDR3 sequence (DNA): TGTGCCAGCAGTCCCCTACCAAGCTCCTACAATGAGCAGTTCTTC.

V is TRBV27 and J is TRBJ2-7; no reliable D call. The CDR3 totals 11 residues. The V gene lost 5 bases and the J gene lost 5 bases, with 7 bases spanning the gap. Germline loops: CDR1 MNHEY, CDR2 SMNVEV (reference sequence). This chain's CDR3 is CASSHTNEQYF. The CDR3 nucleotides are TGTGCCAGCAGTCACACCAACGAGCAGTACTTC.

The CDR3 DNA follows: TGTGCCAGTAGCTTAGGGGAATACACTGAAGCTTTCTTT. It translates to CASSLGEYTEAFF. This chain connects TRBV19 to TRBJ1-1, with a possible D match to TRBD1 (5 bases). Per the germline V gene, CDR1 is LNHDA and CDR2 is SQIVND (reference sequence). This CDR3 spans 13 amino acids. The V and J ends lost 6 bases and 3 bases respectively, with 11 bases between them.

The chain is built from TRBV28 and TRBJ1-1; D gene uncertain. Germline CDR1 MDHEN, CDR2 SYDVKM. The V and J ends lost 5 bases and 3 bases respectively, with 13 bases between them. This CDR3 spans 14 amino acids. CDR3 sequence: CASSLTGRYTEAFF. CDR3 nucleotide sequence: TGTGCCAGCAGTCTCACTGGTAGGTACACTGAAGCTTTCTTT.

This chain connects TRBV7-6 to TRBJ2-6; 7 bases fit TRBD1. CDR1 and CDR2 from the germline V gene are SGHVS and FNYEAQ. After removal of 0 bases from V and 2 bases from J, the junction contained 7 bases not matched to a gene. This CDR3 is built from 18 residues. The CDR3 DNA follows: TGTGCCAGCAGCTTAGCGAGCAGGGGGTACGCTGGGGCCAACGTCCTGACTTTC. Its translation is CASSLASRGYAGANVLTF.

This chain links TRBV19 with TRBJ2-7, with 10 positions matching TRBD1. Germline V gives CDR1 LNHDA, CDR2 SQIVND (reference sequence). CDR3 length: 15 residues. Trimming at V came to 9 bases and at J to 3 bases, leaving 11 bases not matched to a gene. The CDR3 region has the DNA TGTGCCAGCAGAAAAACGGGACAGGGGCTCTACGAGCAGTACTTC. This encodes CASRKTGQGLYEQYF.

This rearrangement joins TRBV2 to TRBJ2-5; D possibly corresponds to TRBD1 (6 bases). Looked up from germline, CDR1 is SNHLY and CDR2 is FYNNEI. The CDR3 length is 14 residues. Trimming removed 6 bases from V and 5 bases from J, with 16 bases in between. The CDR3 loop reads CASRSRTGYETQYF. CDR3 sequence (DNA): TGTGCCAGCAGGAGCCGAACAGGGTACGAGACCCAGTACTTC.

A remark on this clone: At the DNA level, this CDR3 is encoded by other sequences in the same sample as well. The chain recombines TRBV18 with TRBJ2-5; 7 bases align to TRBD2. J gave up 5 bases and V 1 base, and 4 bases lay outside the gene matches. The CDR3 runs to 14 residues. Germline V gene data show CDR1 as KGHSH and CDR2 as LQKENI. The CDR3 loop reads CASSPLEGGETQYF. CDR3 DNA sequence: TGTGCCAGCTCACCACTTGAGGGAGGGGAGACCCAGTACTTC.

The table lists this clone with a count of one. The chain uses TRBV18 and TRBJ2-4, with D perhaps being TRBD1 or TRBD2 (5 bases each). CDR3 length: 15 residues. V was pared by 3 bases and J by 5 bases, with 14 bases between. Germline lookup yields CDR1 KGHSH and CDR2 LQKENI. CDR3 protein: CASSPIGAPQNIQYF. CDR3 nucleotides: TGTGCCAGCTCACCCATCGGGGCTCCCCAAAACATTCAGTACTTC. Full variable domain (outside the CDR3, taken from reference TRBV18 and TRBJ2-4): NAGVMQNPRHLVRRRGQEARLRCSPMKGHSHVYWYRQLPEEGLKFMVYLQKENIIDESGMPKERFSAEFPKEGPSILRIQQVVRGDSAAYFCASSPIGAPQNIQYFGAGTRLSVL.

This clone was picked up one time. The DNA for the CDR3 is TGTGCCATCAGTTCTTTGAATGAGCAGTTCTTC. Protein product: CAISSLNEQFF. The chain employs TRBV10-3 and TRBJ2-1; no firm D call. The length of the CDR3 is 11 residues. Germline V gives CDR1 ENHRY, CDR2 SYGVKD. V was shortened by 5 bases and J by 7 bases, with 6 bases between the two germline ends.

The genes are TRBV5-4 and TRBJ2-3, with unresolved D. This CDR3 has 16 residues. CDR1 SGHNT and CDR2 YYREEE come from the germline V gene (reference sequence). Between the trimmed V and J ends, which lost 1 base and 1 base, there was a span of 13 bases. This chain's CDR3 is CASSLSSLRRTDTQYF. The CDR3 DNA is TGTGCCAGCAGCTTGAGTTCACTTAGACGCACAGATACGCAGTATTTT.

In regard to this clone: The identical CDR3 is also encoded by other nucleotide sequences in the sample. The chain carries TRBV18 and TRBJ1-5; D remains unclear. Germline V CDR1 and CDR2: KGHSH, LQKENI. V lost 3 bases, J lost 1 base, and 4 bases lay in between. The CDR3 runs 13 residues. CDR3 loop: CASSPHSNQPQHF. CDR3 in DNA: TGTGCCAGCTCACCCCACAGCAATCAGCCCCAGCATTTT.

The rearrangement uses TRBV18 and TRBJ2-2; tentative D call: TRBD2 (6 bases). The germline gives CDR1 KGHSH, CDR2 LQKENI. Trimming cost V 2 bases and J 5 bases, with 18 bases left between them. The CDR3 has 17 residues. DNA of the CDR3: TGTGCCAGCTCACCAGTATTTATCGGGAGTGGTACCGGGGAGCTGTTTTTT. Amino acids: CASSPVFIGSGTGELFF.

The genes are TRBV28 and TRBJ1-5, with D possibly being TRBD1 (5 bases). The V and J ends lost 5 bases and 2 bases respectively, with 13 bases between them. CDR3 length: 15 residues. Per the germline V gene, CDR1 is MDHEN and CDR2 is SYDVKM. The CDR3 nucleotides read TGTGCCAGCAGTCGGGGGGAGGTGGGCAATCAGCCCCAGCATTTT. As protein: CASSRGEVGNQPQHF. Complete variable domain (other parts from reference TRBV28 and TRBJ1-5): DVKVTQSSRYLVKRTGEKVFLECVQDMDHENMFWYRQDPGLGLRLIYFSYDVKMKEKGDIPEGYSVSREKKERFSLILESASTNQTSMYLCASSRGEVGNQPQHFGDGTRLSIL.

The chain is built from TRBV28 and TRBJ1-5, with a tentative D call TRBD1 (6 bases). CDR1 is MDHEN and CDR2 is SYDVKM in the germline V gene. This CDR3 has 17 residues. The V end was cut by 7 bases, the J end by 4 bases, with 23 bases between. Here the CDR3 reads CASKNGDRFTVNQPQHF. In DNA form, the CDR3 reads TGTGCCAGCAAAAATGGAGACAGGTTTACGGTTAATCAGCCCCAGCATTTT.

V is TRBV19 and J is TRBJ2-2; 9 bases align to TRBD1. Looked up from germline, CDR1 is LNHDA and CDR2 is SQIVND (reference sequence). V lost 9 bases, J lost 3 bases, and 5 bases stayed unmatched. This CDR3 comprises 14 residues. The CDR3 loop reads CASRWDRDTGELFF. The CDR3 DNA reads TGTGCCAGCCGATGGGACAGGGACACCGGGGAGCTGTTTTTT.